This TCR beta chain emerged from a study of neurological immune-mediated disorders. The study's findings and limits: No clinical or MRI feature was associated with the multiple sclerosis repertoire cluster.

TCRdb ran MiXCR on the 5' RACE reads and lists one entry per CDR3 protein. The sample has about 62,000 distinct CDR3 sequences, 3.5% to 4.5% seen once. The CDR3 extends over 15 amino acids. Germline values: CDR1 SGHVS, CDR2 FQNEAQ. Ten or more counts support this clonotype. Its specificity is not known. Sequence at one end of the junction differs from germline and may be a read error. Material: PBMCs. The sequence was collected from a woman between 50 and 59 years old with multiple sclerosis. The V call is TRBV7-8, the J call TRBJ1-6; D possibly corresponds to TRBD1 (5 bases). The CDR3 DNA is TGTGCCAGCAGCTTAACGAAGTCGGGGGGGTCACCCCTCAACTTT. Its protein is CASSLTKSGGSPLNF.